This T cell receptor (beta chain) was found in a study of human T cells and chemical hapten exposure. The sample's time point: pre-sensitization, week 0. Documented treatment: therapeutic diphenylcyclopropenone sensitization with weekly scalp DPC. TCRdb called the RACE reads again in MiXCR, with one record for every CDR3 protein. Of approximately 370,000 distinct CDR3 sequences listed, 5.5% are singletons. The CDR3 contains 18 residues. V lost 1 base, J lost 2 bases, and 18 bases lay in between. Germline assignment: CDR1 SEHNR and CDR2 FQNEAQ (reference sequence). The specimen comprised whole blood, sampled in connection with sensitization to the hapten diphenylcyclopropenone (DPC). J is TRBJ1-5 and V is TRBV7-9; the D is unclear. The receptor's source is a young woman with alopecia areata. Some clones in this sample may be carry-over from other donors' samples. The CDR3 DNA reads as TGTGCCAGCAGCTTAGATGGACCCCCGGGAGGAGGCAATCAGCCCCAGCATTTT. It specifies CASSLDGPPGGGNQPQHF.